This entry concerns a single T cell receptor beta chain. Amplification targeted TCR beta CDR3 regions from RNA transcripts. The primer set for the first-round RT-PCR of the TCR CDR3 was HTBI. TCRdb re-called the multiplex PCR reads with MiXCR, one entry per CDR3 protein. The sample lists under 700,000 distinct CDR3 sequences, around 15% occurring once. Absent ophthalmopathy progression within 18 months defined stable Graves' hyperthyroidism. Patients aged 18 to 65 with hyperthyroidism were newly diagnosed, with duration under 2 months. Diagnoses rested on clinical symptoms, serum thyroxine and TRAb, thyroid ultrasound and orbital computed tomography. The source of the sample is a study of T cells in Graves' hyperthyroidism and ophthalmopathy. V lost 6 bases to trimming and J lost 4 bases; unmatched junction nucleotides: 15. Per germline, CDR1 DFQATT and CDR2 SNEGSKA (reference sequence). The CDR3 is made up of 17 amino acids.

This receptor was identified in a woman aged 18-30 years with Graves' hyperthyroidism. This chain uses TRBV20-1 with TRBJ2-3, with 11 nucleotides matching TRBD2. Sequencing was performed on blood. CDR3 protein: CSANGGSGRGGADTQYF. Here the CDR3 DNA reads TGCAGTGCCAACGGTGGTAGCGGGAGGGGGGGAGCAGATACGCAGTATTTT.